The 32 T cell receptor beta chains reported below all come from one sample, sequenced in a study of blood T cell repertoires in COVID-19. Data came from immunoSEQ multiplex PCR; TCRdb stores just in-frame clones and leaves some out. The sample records just under 95,000 clones, less than 85% being singletons. The sample consisted of peripheral blood. Receptor source: a man in his fifties or sixties who had recovered from COVID-19.

Only one count was recorded for this clone. The genes are TRBV19 and TRBJ2-1, with TRBD2 matching over 7 bases. The germline V gene encodes CDR1 LNHDA and CDR2 SQIVND (reference sequence). V was clipped by 4 bases and J by 7 bases; unmatched bases: 10. This CDR3 has 15 amino acids. CDR3 residues: CASSRSAGEVNEQFF. CDR3 bases: TGTGCCAGTAGTAGGTCGGCGGGAGAGGTAAATGAGCAGTTCTTC.

This rearrangement joins TRBV27 to TRBJ2-1, with a weak D call TRBD2 (6 bases). Looked up from germline, CDR1 is MNHEY and CDR2 is SMNVEV (reference sequence). The CDR3 totals 18 residues. V was cut by 4 bases and J by 1 base, with 20 bases left in between. The CDR3 sequence: CASSSTPLLALSYNEQFF. CDR3 bases: TGTGCCAGCAGTTCCACTCCCCTTCTAGCGCTTTCCTACAATGAGCAGTTCTTC.

The chain carries TRBV28 and TRBJ1-1; D gene unclear. CDR1 and CDR2 from the germline V gene are MDHEN and SYDVKM. Trimming stripped 7 bases from V and 6 bases from J, with 18 bases between. This CDR3 comprises 14 residues. CDR3 nucleotide sequence: TGTGCCAGCACACTAGCGCAGAGCAGTGCTGAAGCTTTCTTT. The encoded protein is CASTLAQSSAEAFF.

The rearrangement joins TRBV6-5 to TRBJ2-1; D may be TRBD2 (7 bases). Germline assignment: CDR1 MNHEY and CDR2 SVGAGI. The CDR3 is made up of 16 amino acids. Trimming pared 2 bases from V and 8 bases from J, leaving 19 bases between. Written as DNA, the CDR3 is TGTGCCAGCAGTTACAACAGGGCGGGAGAGGTAGATGAGCAGTTCTTC. Amino acids: CASSYNRAGEVDEQFF.

The chain carries TRBV7-3 and TRBJ2-1; TRBD1 might be the D (7 bases). Trimming took 5 bases from V and 3 from J, leaving 14 bases between them. In germline, CDR1 is SGHTA, CDR2 FQGTGA. This CDR3 is 15 amino acids long. CDR3 sequence (DNA): TGTGCCAGCAGCATCAGGGGGGTACGCTACAATGAGCAGTTCTTC. It codes for CASSIRGVRYNEQFF.

The sample holds a few counts of this clone. V usage is TRBV3-1 (or the pseudogene TRBV3-2) and J usage is TRBJ1-1; D possibly corresponds to TRBD1 (5 bases). Germline values: CDR1 LGHDT, CDR2 YNNKEL (reference sequence). This CDR3 comprises 14 residues. The V end was cut by 3 bases, the J end by 2 bases, with 10 bases between. The CDR3 region has the DNA TGTGCCAGCAGCCAGATCACAGGAAACACTGAAGCTTTCTTT. Translating it yields CASSQITGNTEAFF.

A word on this clone: The germline gene is not matched at one end of the junction; a read error may be the cause. The chain is built from TRBV4-2 and TRBJ1-3, with D tentatively TRBD1 (5 bases). CDR1 and CDR2 from the germline V gene are LGHNA and YNFKEQ. The CDR3 totals 16 residues. This CDR3 reads CASSQGLTGAGNTIYF. The CDR3 DNA reads as TGTGCCAGCAGCCAGGGGCTGACGGGCGCTGGGAACACCATATATTTT.

J is TRBJ1-1 and V is TRBV29-1, with TRBD1 identical over 9 bases. In germline, CDR1 is SQVTM, CDR2 ANQGSEA. The V gene end was trimmed by 3 bases and the J gene end by 4 bases; junction bases not matched to a gene: 9. This CDR3 has 15 residues. The CDR3, as DNA: TGCAGCGTTGACCCCCGGGGGACAGGGAGCACTGAAGCTTTCTTT. Amino acid sequence: CSVDPRGTGSTEAFF.

This clone was counted between two and nine times. The chain joins TRBV4-3 to TRBJ2-1; TRBD2 might be the D (6 bases). This CDR3 contains 15 residues. The germline V gene has CDR1 LGHNA and CDR2 YSLEER. Trimming left V 3 bases short and J 4 bases short, with 13 bases between. The CDR3 bases are TGCGCCAGCAGCCAGACTAGTTTGGTTTACAATGAGCAGTTCTTC. This codes for CASSQTSLVYNEQFF.

This chain joins TRBV5-4 and TRBJ2-5; maybe TRBD1 (6 bases). Germline CDR1 reads SGHNT; CDR2 reads YYREEE (reference sequence). The CDR3 totals 14 residues. V lost 1 base and J 1 base, leaving 8 bases between the germline ends. The CDR3 DNA follows: TGTGCCAGCAGCTTGATGGGGGCCCAAGAGACCCAGTACTTC. It specifies CASSLMGAQETQYF.

This clone came up once. V and J are TRBV9 and TRBJ2-3, with a weak D call TRBD1 (5 bases). Germline values: CDR1 SGDLS, CDR2 YYNGEE. The CDR3 consists of 15 residues. The ends were cut back, 0 bases at V and 1 base at J, with 9 bases in the middle. In DNA form, the CDR3 reads TGTGCCAGCAGCGTAGATGACAGAGGCACAGATACGCAGTATTTT. It specifies CASSVDDRGTDTQYF.

V gene TRBV27 combines with J gene TRBJ2-7; D possibly corresponds to TRBD2 (6 bases). The CDR3 loop spans 12 amino acids. The germline V and J ends were trimmed by 8 bases and 6 bases, with 14 bases remaining between them. Germline V gives CDR1 MNHEY, CDR2 SMNVEV (reference sequence). The CDR3 DNA reads TGTGCCAGCGGCCTAGAAGCGGGCGAGCAGTACTTC. Translating it yields CASGLEAGEQYF.

The V and J genes are TRBV6-1 and TRBJ1-2; the D is unclear. Looked up from germline, CDR1 is MNHNS and CDR2 is SASEGT. The CDR3 sequence is 13 residues long. Trimming took off 3 bases at V and 7 bases at J, with 12 bases between the two ends. The CDR3 loop reads CASSETPTGGYTF. In DNA form, the CDR3 reads TGTGCCAGCAGTGAGACCCCAACGGGTGGCTACACCTTC.

The chain links TRBV7-2 to TRBJ1-1, with D hard to call. Trimming left V 1 base short and J 2 bases short, with 8 bases between. Germline values: CDR1 SGHTA, CDR2 FQGNSA. This CDR3 has 14 residues. DNA of the CDR3: TGTGCCAGCAGCTTAGAAAGAGGAAACACTGAAGCTTTCTTT. Translated, it gives CASSLERGNTEAFF.

The V and J genes are TRBV19 and TRBJ2-2; D might be TRBD2 (6 bases). Trimming removed 1 base at V and 0 bases at J, with 9 bases between. CDR3 length equals 16 residues. Germline V gives CDR1 LNHDA, CDR2 SQIVND (reference sequence). CDR3 residues: CASSIVGGSNTGELFF. As DNA, the CDR3 is TGTGCCAGTAGTATAGTAGGAGGGTCGAACACCGGGGAGCTGTTTTTT. Together with reference TRBV19 and TRBJ2-2, the CDR3 gives the full variable domain: DGGITQSPKYLFRKEGQNVTLSCEQNLNHDAMYWYRQDPGQGLRLIYYSQIVNDFQKGDIAEGYSVSREKKESFPLTVTSAQKNPTAFYLCASSIVGGSNTGELFFGEGSRLTVL.

This rearrangement joins TRBV6-1 to TRBJ2-5; D is uncertain. V shed 1 base and J shed 4 bases, with 13 bases lying between them. The CDR3 contains 15 residues. From germline, CDR1 is MNHNS and CDR2 SASEGT. DNA for the CDR3: TGTGCCAGCAGTGAAGGGCCAGGTTCAACAGAGACCCAGTACTTC. Amino acid sequence: CASSEGPGSTETQYF.

The gene calls are TRBV7-6 and TRBJ2-2; 12 bases fit TRBD2. This CDR3 is 17 amino acids long. Per germline, CDR1 SGHVS and CDR2 FNYEAQ. J lost 7 bases, V lost 5 bases, and 11 bases had no gene match. The CDR3 sequence: CASSPPLAGGPVGELFF. The DNA for the CDR3 is TGTGCCAGCAGCCCTCCCCTAGCGGGAGGGCCGGTCGGGGAGCTGTTTTTT.

This sequence joins TRBV21-1 and TRBJ2-4; no DNA check was done on the table's D call, TRBD2. TRBV21-1 is marked as a pseudogene. This CDR3 has 13 amino acids. CDR3 protein: CASKREAKNIQYF. Here the CDR3 DNA reads TGTGCCAGCAAGAGGGAAGCCAAAAACATTCAGTACTTC.

CDR3 DNA: TGTGCCAGCAGGCGGGGTCCCGGGGCCAACGTCCTGACTTTC. This codes for CASRRGPGANVLTF. The genes are TRBV28 and TRBJ2-6; D perhaps matches TRBD2 (6 bases). V lost 6 bases, J lost 4 bases, and 10 bases lay in between. Germline V gene sequence: CDR1 MDHEN, CDR2 SYDVKM. The CDR3 runs 14 residues.

The chain uses TRBV20-1 and TRBJ2-5; D may be TRBD2 (6 bases). V dropped 3 bases and J dropped 5 bases, with 19 bases sitting between them. Germline assignment: CDR1 DFQATT and CDR2 SNEGSKA (reference sequence). The CDR3 extends over 15 amino acids. Written as DNA, the CDR3 is TGCAGTGCTAGTCCGACCCTGTCTGCGGGGGAGACCCAGTACTTC. This sequence encodes CSASPTLSAGETQYF.

The rearrangement joins TRBV5-1 to TRBJ2-5; D may be TRBD2 (5 bases). With 7 bases removed from V and 5 bases from J, the gap between germline ends came to 18 bases. The CDR3 has 14 amino acids. Looked up from germline, CDR1 is SGHRS and CDR2 is YFSETQ. In nucleotides, the CDR3 is TGCGCCAGCGCCGTCGAAGAGGGTACGGAGACCCAGTACTTC. It codes for CASAVEEGTETQYF.

The chain recombines TRBV7-9 with TRBJ2-1, with 11 bases that match TRBD2. The CDR3 has 15 amino acids. Germline V CDR1 and CDR2: SEHNR, FQNEAQ (reference sequence). V lost 7 bases and J lost 9; bases outside the gene matches: 11. This CDR3 is CASTELVAGGAEQFF. The CDR3 DNA is TGTGCCAGCACCGAGCTGGTAGCGGGAGGGGCTGAGCAGTTCTTC.

The gene calls are TRBV30 and TRBJ2-5, with 12 bases identical to TRBD2. This CDR3 contains 14 residues. V shed 8 bases and J 1 base; nucleotides not matched to a gene: 5. Germline V gives CDR1 GTSNPN, CDR2 SVGIG (reference sequence). As DNA, the CDR3 is TGTGCCGTAGGACTAGCGGGGCGCCAAGAGACCCAGTACTTC. This translates into CAVGLAGRQETQYF.

The chain uses TRBV24-1 and TRBJ2-5, with TRBD2 matching 11 bases. Germline CDR1 is KGHDR and CDR2 is SFDVKD. This CDR3 contains 16 residues. The trim removed 4 bases at V and 5 bases at J, leaving 8 bases unmatched. The CDR3 DNA reads as TGTGCCACCAGTGACTCGGGACTAGCGGTGGGGGAGACCCAGTACTTC. Translated: CATSDSGLAVGETQYF.

This clone came up once. The chain couples TRBV24-1 to TRBJ2-3; no reliable D call. Germline V gene sequence: CDR1 KGHDR, CDR2 SFDVKD. This CDR3 contains 16 residues. With 3 bases removed from V and 4 bases from J, the gap between germline ends came to 16 bases. CDR3 sequence (DNA): TGTGCCACCAGTGATCCCGAGGTATGGGTTCCAGATACGCAGTATTTT. It codes for CATSDPEVWVPDTQYF.

This clone was seen only a few times. The chain is built from TRBV5-1 and TRBJ2-7, with D possibly matching TRBD2 (6 bases). This CDR3 comprises 15 residues. V lost 4 bases and J lost 4, with 18 bases in between. Germline CDR1 is SGHRS and CDR2 is YFSETQ. Written as DNA, the CDR3 is TGCGCCAGCAGCCCGGGGTCGGGGGTGGTGTACGAGCAGTACTTC. Its translation: CASSPGSGVVYEQYF.

This clone was seen just once. This chain joins TRBV6-5 and TRBJ1-6; TRBD1 might be the D (5 bases). From germline, CDR1 is MNHEY and CDR2 SVGAGI. This CDR3 has 12 amino acids. Trimming cost V 5 bases and J 14 bases, with 13 bases left between them. CDR3 protein: CASSPRQRTLHF. CDR3 sequence (DNA): TGTGCCAGCAGTCCACGACAGAGGACCCTCCACTTT.

This chain links TRBV19 with TRBJ2-1; perhaps TRBD1 as D (5 bases). Deletions cut 8 bases from V and 0 bases from J, with 11 bases between. The germline V gene encodes CDR1 LNHDA and CDR2 SQIVND (reference sequence). CDR3 size: 14 residues. The CDR3 DNA sequence: TGTGCCAGTCGCCCAGGGTACTCCTACAATGAGCAGTTCTTC. Protein: CASRPGYSYNEQFF.

This sequence joins TRBV7-9 and TRBJ1-2, with a possible D match to TRBD1 (6 bases). The CDR3 contains 15 residues. The V gene's germline CDR1 is SEHNR and CDR2 FQNEAQ (reference sequence). The V and J ends lost 7 bases and 4 bases respectively, with 19 bases between them. The CDR3 loop is CASILTGGQGYGYTF. For the CDR3, the DNA is TGTGCCAGCATCTTGACCGGGGGGCAAGGCTATGGCTACACCTTC.

V is TRBV4-3 and J is TRBJ2-1, with no clear D. Trimming shortened V by 0 bases and J by 1 base, and 10 bases separated the two germline ends. The CDR3 runs 16 residues. Germline lookup yields CDR1 LGHNA and CDR2 YSLEER. CDR3 loop: CASSQEPASSYNEQFF. CDR3 DNA: TGCGCCAGCAGCCAAGAACCAGCGTCGTCCTACAATGAGCAGTTCTTC.

The chain joins TRBV19 to TRBJ2-1, with 10 bases lining up with TRBD2. This CDR3 is 17 amino acids long. The V segment lost 2 bases and the J segment 4 bases; nucleotides outside the gene matches: 8. Germline CDR1 is LNHDA and CDR2 is SQIVND (reference sequence). CDR3 DNA: TGTGCCAGTAGTATACTAGCGGGAGAAGGACGGTACAATGAGCAGTTCTTC. Protein product: CASSILAGEGRYNEQFF.

The J gene is TRBJ1-2, the V gene TRBV28; D ambiguous. The V and J ends lost 2 bases and 7 bases respectively, with 8 bases between them. The length of the CDR3 is 12 residues. From germline, CDR1 is MDHEN and CDR2 SYDVKM. The DNA for the CDR3 is TGTGCCAGCAGTTTAAGCGTAGCTGGCTACACCTTC. It is translated as CASSLSVAGYTF.